One and the same sample provided the 30 T cell receptor beta chains below, sequenced in a study of T cell changes during pregnancy in multiple sclerosis. Sequencing was performed with immunoSEQ multiplex PCR; in TCRdb, only in-frame clones are kept and a portion is missing. The sample gives around 30,000 clones, around nine tenths of which show up once; around 3.4% is in the top ten. Sequencing used CD8+ T cells from peripheral blood mononuclear cells, obtained in the third trimester of pregnancy. These receptor sequences come from a female donor with multiple sclerosis, enrolled in a pregnancy study.

V is TRBV11-2 and J is TRBJ1-5, with D perhaps TRBD1 (6 bases). V lost 5 bases to trimming and J lost 4 bases, with 9 bases between them. Per the germline V gene, CDR1 is SGHAT and CDR2 is FQNNGV. This CDR3 has 13 residues. CDR3 in DNA: TGTGCCAGCAGCCCAGGGGTTAATCAGCCCCAGCATTTT. The encoded protein is CASSPGVNQPQHF.

CDR3 bases: TGCGCCAGCAGCCAAGTTGCGGGACAGGGGGTGTACGAGCAGTACTTC. Amino acids: CASSQVAGQGVYEQYF. The J gene is TRBJ2-7, the V gene TRBV4-1, with TRBD1 identical over 11 bases. CDR1 MGHRA and CDR2 YSYEKL come from the germline V gene. This CDR3 contains 16 residues. V shed 1 base, J shed 4 bases, and the junction held 6 bases outside the gene matches.

The chain combines TRBV13 with TRBJ2-7, with 12 bases aligning to TRBD1. Trimming at V came to 3 bases and at J to 5 bases, leaving 5 bases not matched to a gene. CDR3 length: 15 amino acids. CDR1 and CDR2 (germline): PRHDT, FYEKMQ (reference sequence). The CDR3 loop reads CASSFGTGGTDEQYF. The CDR3 DNA sequence: TGTGCCAGCAGCTTCGGGACAGGGGGCACTGACGAGCAGTACTTC. The full variable domain, in which reference TRBV13 and TRBJ2-7 provide the parts outside the CDR3, is AAGVIQSPRHLIKEKRETATLKCYPIPRHDTVYWYQQGPGQDPQFLISFYEKMQSDKGSIPDRFSAQQFSDYHSELNMSSLELGDSALYFCASSFGTGGTDEQYFGPGTRLTVT.

The chain uses TRBV7-9 and TRBJ1-6; no definite D call. The CDR3 totals 12 residues. The germline CDR1 and CDR2 sequences are SEHNR and FQNEAQ (reference sequence). The V end lost 1 base, the J end lost 11 bases, and 6 bases lay between the germline ends. As DNA, the CDR3 is TGTGCCAGCAGCTTAGGGGAGGCACCCCTCCACTTT. It yields the protein CASSLGEAPLHF. Combining the CDR3 with reference TRBV7-9 and TRBJ1-6 gives the whole variable domain DTGVSQNPRHKITKRGQNVTFRCDPISEHNRLYWYRQTLGQGPEFLTYFQNEAQLEKSRLLSDRFSAERPKGSFSTLEIQRTEQGDSAMYLCASSLGEAPLHFGNGTRLTVT.

This clone is a singleton in its sample. The genes are TRBV6-1 and TRBJ2-1; 9 bases match TRBD2. There are 15 residues in the CDR3. Per germline, CDR1 MNHNS and CDR2 SASEGT. V trimming: 3 bases; J trimming: 3 bases; junction bases outside the gene matches: 3. The CDR3 loop is CASSDEAGGYNEQFF. The CDR3 bases are TGTGCCAGCAGTGACGAAGCGGGGGGCTACAATGAGCAGTTCTTC.

This sequence joins TRBV6-1 and TRBJ1-5; TRBD1 matches at 7 bases. There are 15 residues in the CDR3. V trimming: 6 bases; J trimming: 11 bases; junction bases outside the gene matches: 16. The germline V gene encodes CDR1 MNHNS and CDR2 SASEGT. The CDR3 loop reads CASSPGTELFFSQHF. CDR3 DNA: TGTGCCAGCAGCCCCGGGACAGAGCTCTTTTTTTCCCAGCATTTT.

This rearrangement joins TRBV11-2 to TRBJ2-2; the D gene is possibly TRBD2 (7 bases). V was pared by 1 base and J by 4 bases, with 10 bases between. Germline V CDR1 and CDR2: SGHAT, FQNNGV. The CDR3 runs 15 residues. The CDR3, as DNA: TGTGCCAGCAGCTTAGTTGGGGGGGCCACCGGGGAGCTGTTTTTT. It is translated as CASSLVGGATGELFF.

The chain couples TRBV11-2 to TRBJ2-5, with a tentative D call TRBD2 (6 bases). This CDR3 is 17 amino acids long. Trimming shortened V by 4 bases and J by 1 base, and 19 bases separated the two germline ends. CDR1 and CDR2 (germline): SGHAT, FQNNGV. The CDR3 loop is CASSSPGDLRLQETQYF. The CDR3, as DNA: TGTGCCAGCAGCTCCCCTGGGGACTTGCGACTCCAAGAGACCCAGTACTTC.

The gene calls are TRBV11-2 and TRBJ1-2, with 11 nucleotides matching TRBD1. This CDR3 has 16 residues. Unmatched junction bases numbered 8, after V lost 5 bases and J lost 3 bases. Germline V lookup: CDR1 SGHAT, CDR2 FQNNGV. CDR3 nucleotides: TGTGCCAGCAGCAGTCTAACGGGACAGGGGGACTATGGCTACACCTTC. Translated, it gives CASSSLTGQGDYGYTF.

The CDR3 region is CASSEQAGYYGYTF. CDR3 in DNA: TGTGCCAGCAGCGAACAAGCGGGGTACTATGGCTACACCTTC. This chain joins TRBV13 and TRBJ1-2; unclear D gene. This CDR3 has 14 residues. The V and J ends lost 5 bases and 3 bases respectively, with 13 bases between them. Per the germline V gene, CDR1 is PRHDT and CDR2 is FYEKMQ (reference sequence).

The chain links TRBV21-1 to TRBJ1-1; the D segment call TRBD1 is taken from the table without a DNA check. TRBV21-1 counts as a pseudogene. CDR3 length equals 15 residues. CDR3 residues: CASKGQGHCHTEAFF. The CDR3 DNA reads as TGTGCCAGCAAAGGACAGGGCCACTGTCACACTGAAGCTTTCTTT.

V usage is TRBV4-2 and J usage is TRBJ2-2, with 10 bases that match TRBD2. The germline gives CDR1 LGHNA, CDR2 YNFKEQ. The CDR3 loop spans 16 amino acids. V lost 2 bases and J lost 4; bases outside the gene matches: 4. The chain's CDR3 is CASSQPSGGPTGELFF. The CDR3 bases are TGTGCCAGCAGCCAACCTAGCGGGGGACCCACCGGGGAGCTGTTTTTT.

This sequence joins TRBV9 and TRBJ1-3, with D maybe TRBD1 (6 bases). V lost 1 base and J lost 4, with 12 bases in between. The germline CDR1 and CDR2 sequences are SGDLS and YYNGEE. The CDR3 is 15 residues long. The CDR3 DNA reads as TGTGCCAGCAGCGTAAGCTCAGGGGTAGGAAACACCATATATTTT. It encodes CASSVSSGVGNTIYF. The full variable domain, its missing parts supplied by reference TRBV9 and TRBJ1-3, is DSGVTQTPKHLITATGQRVTLRCSPRSGDLSVYWYQQSLDQGLQFLIQYYNGEERAKGNILERFSAQQFPDLHSELNLSSLELGDSALYFCASSVSSGVGNTIYFGEGSWLTVV.

V is TRBV2 and J is TRBJ2-7, with TRBD2 matching 11 bases. The V gene end was trimmed by 4 bases and the J gene end by 2 bases; junction bases not matched to a gene: 1. Germline CDR1 reads SNHLY; CDR2 reads FYNNEI. The CDR3 loop spans 14 amino acids. CDR3 loop: CASSGLAGTYEQYF. Written as DNA, the CDR3 is TGTGCCAGCAGTGGACTAGCGGGGACCTACGAGCAGTACTTC. Full variable domain (rest looked up from reference TRBV2 and TRBJ2-7): EPEVTQTPSHQVTQMGQEVILRCVPISNHLYFYWYRQILGQKVEFLVSFYNNEISEKSEIFDDQFSVERPDGSNFTLKIRSTKLEDSAMYFCASSGLAGTYEQYFGPGTRLTVT.

The chain joins TRBV19 to TRBJ1-2; D remains unclear. Trimming stripped 2 bases from V and 6 bases from J, with 7 bases between. The CDR3 sequence is 12 residues long. Looked up from germline, CDR1 is LNHDA and CDR2 is SQIVND (reference sequence). CDR3 residues: CASSIPRNGYTF. The CDR3, as DNA: TGTGCCAGTAGTATACCCCGTAATGGCTACACCTTC.

This chain joins TRBV7-9 and TRBJ2-5, with D possibly being TRBD1 (6 bases). V gave up 11 bases and J gave up 1 base, with 14 bases separating them. CDR3 length equals 13 residues. The germline V gene has CDR1 SEHNR and CDR2 FQNEAQ (reference sequence). The CDR3 region is CALTGTTQETQYF. In DNA, the CDR3 is TGTGCCTTAACCGGGACAACCCAAGAGACCCAGTACTTC.

This sequence joins TRBV4-1 and TRBJ2-7; D possibly corresponds to TRBD1 (6 bases). Germline CDR1 and CDR2: MGHRA and YSYEKL. This CDR3 is 15 amino acids long. V shed 1 base and J shed 1 base, with 11 bases lying between them. CDR3 amino acids: CASSQVRDMSYEQYF. The CDR3 DNA follows: TGCGCCAGCAGCCAAGTCCGGGACATGTCCTACGAGCAGTACTTC.

This sequence joins TRBV19 and TRBJ2-5; 7 nucleotides align to TRBD1. This CDR3 spans 15 amino acids. V shed 4 bases, J shed 4 bases, and the junction held 9 bases outside the gene matches. CDR1 is LNHDA and CDR2 is SQIVND in the germline V gene (reference sequence). The CDR3 coding sequence is TGTGCCAGTAGTAACCCGGCGACAGGGAGAGAGACCCAGTACTTC. Its protein is CASSNPATGRETQYF.

V gene TRBV13 combines with J gene TRBJ2-3; 14 nucleotides agree with TRBD2. The J segment lost 4 bases and the V segment lost 5 bases, leaving 2 bases of the junction unmatched. Per the germline V gene, CDR1 is PRHDT and CDR2 is FYEKMQ (reference sequence). The CDR3 extends over 15 amino acids. CDR3 region: CASSPGLAGADTQYF. The CDR3 DNA sequence: TGTGCCAGCAGCCCGGGACTAGCGGGGGCAGATACGCAGTATTTT.

The V call is TRBV15, the J call TRBJ1-1; the D gene is possibly TRBD1 (5 bases). CDR1 is LNHNV, CDR2 YYDKDF, per germline (reference sequence). V shed 3 bases and J shed 3 bases, with 11 bases lying between them. The CDR3 covers 14 residues. CDR3 region: CATSSGGGYTEAFF. CDR3 sequence (DNA): TGTGCCACCAGCAGTGGGGGGGGGTACACTGAAGCTTTCTTT.

The chain combines TRBV9 with TRBJ2-4; D not certain. There are 11 residues in the CDR3. The germline V gene encodes CDR1 SGDLS and CDR2 YYNGEE. The V end was cut by 3 bases, the J end by 11 bases, with 9 bases between. The CDR3 region is CASSAMGVQYF. As DNA, the CDR3 is TGTGCCAGCAGCGCCATGGGCGTTCAGTACTTC.

The V gene is TRBV15, the J gene TRBJ1-4, with D hard to call. Germline V gene data show CDR1 as LNHNV and CDR2 as YYDKDF (reference sequence). The germline V and J ends were trimmed by 3 bases and 0 bases, with 5 bases remaining between them. This CDR3 region has 14 residues. CDR3 coding DNA: TGTGCCACCAGCAGGTCAGCAACTAATGAAAAACTGTTTTTT. Translated, it gives CATSRSATNEKLFF.

J is TRBJ1-1 and V is TRBV7-6, with 8 bases fitting TRBD1. The germline V gene encodes CDR1 SGHVS and CDR2 FNYEAQ. The length of the CDR3 is 16 residues. V gave up 1 base and J gave up 4 bases; unmatched junction bases: 8. The CDR3, as DNA: TGTGCCAGCAGCTTAGTAGAGACAGGGGAGGCCACTGAAGCTTTCTTT. This sequence encodes CASSLVETGEATEAFF.

This clone was seen a single time. The rearrangement joins TRBV9 to TRBJ2-2; D is perhaps TRBD2 (7 bases). Germline V lookup: CDR1 SGDLS, CDR2 YYNGEE. The V and J ends lost 0 bases and 4 bases respectively, with 10 bases between them. This CDR3 spans 15 amino acids. This CDR3 is CASSVEGGRTGELFF. DNA for the CDR3: TGTGCCAGCAGCGTAGAGGGGGGGCGCACCGGGGAGCTGTTTTTT. The full variable domain, its missing parts supplied by reference TRBV9 and TRBJ2-2, is DSGVTQTPKHLITATGQRVTLRCSPRSGDLSVYWYQQSLDQGLQFLIQYYNGEERAKGNILERFSAQQFPDLHSELNLSSLELGDSALYFCASSVEGGRTGELFFGEGSRLTVL.

The rearrangement links TRBV6-4 to TRBJ2-2; weak D call: TRBD2 (6 bases). The CDR3 is made up of 14 amino acids. In germline, CDR1 is MRHNA, CDR2 SNTAGT. V lost 4 bases and J 3 bases, leaving 9 bases between the germline ends. The CDR3 nucleotides are TGTGCCAGCAGTGGCGGGGCCTACACCGGGGAGCTGTTTTTT. Translated: CASSGGAYTGELFF.

The chain couples TRBV29-1 to TRBJ2-3; TRBD2 aligns across 10 bases. The junction had 9 bases not matched to a gene; V was cut back by 2 bases and J by 7 bases. CDR3 length equals 15 residues. CDR1 SQVTM and CDR2 ANQGSEA come from the germline V gene. CDR3 amino acids: CSVESSGGKGNTQYF. The CDR3 DNA is TGCAGCGTTGAAAGTAGCGGGGGGAAAGGAAATACGCAGTATTTT.

The chain has TRBV14 and TRBJ2-3; maybe TRBD2 (6 bases). CDR3 length equals 19 residues. V was cut by 0 bases and J by 2 bases, with 21 bases left in between. Germline-derived CDR1 and CDR2 are SGHDN and FVKESK. CDR3 nucleotides: TGTGCCAGCAGCCAAGATCGGGGACTGGACCCTACCTACACAGATACGCAGTATTTT. Its translation: CASSQDRGLDPTYTDTQYF.

The rearrangement uses TRBV7-8 and TRBJ2-2; 8 bases line up with TRBD1. Germline assignment: CDR1 SGHVS and CDR2 FQNEAQ. This CDR3 comprises 16 residues. Losses at the gene ends were 4 bases for V and 7 bases for J; bases not matched to a gene: 11. CDR3 coding DNA: TGTGCCAGCAGCTATACGGACAGGGAGGTTATCGGGGAGCTGTTTTTT. Protein product: CASSYTDREVIGELFF.

The chain carries TRBV18 and TRBJ1-5; D call uncertain. The CDR3 contains 14 residues. Trimming removed 3 bases from V and 4 bases from J, with 10 bases in between. CDR1 and CDR2 (germline): KGHSH, LQKENI. CDR3 loop: CASSPGEANQPQHF. The CDR3 nucleotides read TGTGCCAGCTCACCTGGGGAGGCGAATCAGCCCCAGCATTTT.

The chain recombines TRBV4-1 with TRBJ1-5, with D possibly matching TRBD1 (5 bases). The CDR3 runs to 13 residues. The V end was cut by 4 bases, the J end by 3 bases, with 7 bases between. Germline V gene lookup returns CDR1 MGHRA and CDR2 YSYEKL. CDR3: CASSRGDNQPQHF. CDR3 nucleotide sequence: TGCGCCAGCAGCCGGGGGGACAATCAGCCCCAGCATTTT.